This is a list of T cell receptor beta chains from one sample in a study of T cell responses to AZD1222 COVID-19 vaccine. Some clones are missing from TCRdb's copy, which holds only in-frame ones; the method was immunoSEQ multiplex PCR. The sample includes around 130,000 clones, nearly 95% of them seen just once. The sequenced sample was peripheral blood, obtained on day 0 of AZD1222 vaccination. The receptors were gathered from an adult in good health. Both conserved end residues are part of each CDR3. D genes are given only for firm matches. Clone size is stated in some rows and not others, as once, few, many or a class when expanded.

- TRBD1 TRBJ1-1 TRBV12-3/TRBV12-4 TGTGCCAGCAGTTCCCGGGACAGGGGTTTGTCTTTCTTT CASSSRDRGLSFF
- - TRBJ1-1 TRBV7-3 TGTGCCAGCCTACTATCCCCGGTTCCCAGGGGCGTCGGCACTGAAGCTTTCTTT CASLLSPVPRGVGTEAFF
- TRBD2 TRBJ2-7 TRBV7-9 TGTGCCAGCAGCGGAAGCGCGGGAGGCTACGAGCAGTACTTC CASSGSAGGYEQYF
- - TRBJ1-6 TRBV5-1 TGCGCCAGCAGCTTGGCCGGGGAACCATCTAATTCACCCCTCCACTTT CASSLAGEPSNSPLHF
- TRBD1 TRBJ1-1 TRBV5-6 TGTGCCAGCAGCTTATGGAGGGGGCAAACTGAAGCTTTCTTT CASSLWRGQTEAFF
- - TRBJ2-1 TRBV30 TGTGCCTGGAGTTCTGGGGGCGGCGTGAATGAGCAGTTCTTC CAWSSGGGVNEQFF
- - TRBJ2-6 TRBV9 TGTGCCAGCAGCCCCGATCCCTCTGGGGCCAACGTCCTGACTTTC CASSPDPSGANVLTF
- TRBD1 TRBJ1-1 TRBV4-3 TGCGCCAGCAGCCGGGGACAGGGGGCTCGGACTGAAGCTTTCTTT CASSRGQGARTEAFF
few - TRBJ2-7 TRBV7-8 TGTGCCAGCAGCTTAGCGGCGGAGGGGCGGTACGAGCAGTACTTC CASSLAAEGRYEQYF
- - TRBJ2-5 TRBV29-1 TGCAGCGTTGAAGGGTCAGAACAAGAGACCCAGTACTTC CSVEGSEQETQYF
- - TRBJ2-7 TRBV29-1 TGCAGCGTTGAGGCCCGGGACTCAACTGGCGAGCAGTACTTC CSVEARDSTGEQYF
- - TRBJ2-2 TRBV28 TGTGCCAGCAGCCCCCCTACGGCTAAAAACACCGGGGAGCTGTTTTTT CASSPPTAKNTGELFF
- TRBD1 TRBJ2-1 TRBV11-3 TGTGCCAGCAGTTTCGCCGGGACAGGGAGCGATGAGCAGTTCTTC CASSFAGTGSDEQFF
- - TRBJ1-3 TRBV18 TGTGCCAGCTCACCATGGGGGAGCCTCTCTGGAAACACCATATATTTT CASSPWGSLSGNTIYF
once - TRBJ1-5 TRBV4-2 TGTGCCAGCAGCCAAGAACGGGCTAGCGGTCAGCCCCAGCATTTT CASSQERASGQPQHF
once - TRBJ2-7 TRBV5-1 TGCGCCAGCAGCCGATCGGGAGACGGGGCCTACGAGCAGTACTTC CASSRSGDGAYEQYF
- - TRBJ2-3 TRBV4-3 TGCGCCAGCAGCCAAGCCCCCCGTACAGATACGCAGTATTTT CASSQAPRTDTQYF
once - TRBJ1-4 TRBV28 TGTGCCAGCAGCCACCCCCCGGGGGGCGTTAATGAAAAACTGTTTTTT CASSHPPGGVNEKLFF
- - TRBJ1-2 TRBV12-3/TRBV12-4 TGTGCCAGCAGTCTGAAACAGGAGTACACCTTC CASSLKQEYTF
- TRBD1 TRBJ1-5 TRBV19 TGTGCCAGCATGCTAAGAGTCCAGGGGGGCCTGCGAAGCAATCAGCCCCAGCATTTT CASMLRVQGGLRSNQPQHF
- - TRBJ2-6 TRBV6-2/TRBV6-3 TGTGCCAGCAGCACACCAGACCTCTCTGGGGCCAACGTCCTGACTTTC CASSTPDLSGANVLTF
- TRBD1 TRBJ1-2 TRBV6-5 TGTGCCAGCAGTTACCCTGCGGGACAGGGATCCTATGGCTACACCTTC CASSYPAGQGSYGYTF
- TRBD1 TRBJ2-7 TRBV19 TGTGCCAGTCGCGACAGGGACTACGAGCAGTACTTC CASRDRDYEQYF
- - TRBJ1-2 TRBV15 TGTGCCACCAGCAGTGCCGGGACAAGATATGGCTACACCTTC CATSSAGTRYGYTF
medium-sized TRBD2 TRBJ2-1 TRBV7-3 TGTGCCAGCTCGCCCGGGACTAGGGGAGGCTACAATGAGCAGTTCTTC CASSPGTRGGYNEQFF
- TRBD2 TRBJ2-1 TRBV6-2/TRBV6-3 TGTGCCAGCAGTGCCATCGTCGGGACTAGCGGCCTCAGCTCCTACAATGAGCAGTTCTTC CASSAIVGTSGLSSYNEQFF
- TRBD1 TRBJ1-4 TRBV5-1 TGCGCCAGCAGCAGGGACAGGGGAAGAGAAAAACTGTTTTTT CASSRDRGREKLFF
- TRBD1 TRBJ2-1 TRBV11-2 TGTGCCAGCAGCCCCACAGGGGCAGATGAGCAGTTCTTC CASSPTGADEQFF
- - TRBJ2-2 TRBV19 TGTGCCAGTGGTTTAGTTTCTACGACCGGGGAGCTGTTTTTT CASGLVSTTGELFF
- - TRBJ1-5 TRBV19 TGTGCCAGTAAATCAAGGCAAGGGGCCGCGGGTCAGCCCCAGCATTTT CASKSRQGAAGQPQHF
- - TRBJ2-1 TRBV27 TGTGCCAGCAGTTTGCGGGTAGGTCCGTACAATGAGCAGTTCTTC CASSLRVGPYNEQFF
- - TRBJ2-4 TRBV12-3/TRBV12-4 TGTGCCAGCAGCCTAGACAGTAACATTCAGTACTTC CASSLDSNIQYF